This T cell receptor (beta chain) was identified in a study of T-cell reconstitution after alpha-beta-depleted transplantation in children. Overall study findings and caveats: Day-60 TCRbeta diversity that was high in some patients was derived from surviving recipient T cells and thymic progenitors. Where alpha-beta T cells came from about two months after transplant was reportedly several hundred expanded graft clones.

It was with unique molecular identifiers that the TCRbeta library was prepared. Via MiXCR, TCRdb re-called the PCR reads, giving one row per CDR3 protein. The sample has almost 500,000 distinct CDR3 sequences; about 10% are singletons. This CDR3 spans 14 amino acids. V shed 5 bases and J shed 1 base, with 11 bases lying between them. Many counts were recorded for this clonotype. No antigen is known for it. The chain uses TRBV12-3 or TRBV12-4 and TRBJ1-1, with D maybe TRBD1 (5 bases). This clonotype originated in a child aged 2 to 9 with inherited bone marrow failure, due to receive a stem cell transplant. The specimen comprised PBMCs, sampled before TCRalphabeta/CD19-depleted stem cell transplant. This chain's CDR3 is CASSRIQGNTEAFF. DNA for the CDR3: TGTGCCAGCAGTCGAATCCAGGGGAACACTGAAGCTTTCTTT.